This TCR beta chain was documented in a study of shared clonotypes between healthy human individuals. Deep-level running was used for the assay. Assay: immunoSEQ multiplex PCR; the TCRdb copy retains only in-frame clones and omits some. This table has around 2.1 million clones, about 94% appearing once. Study results and limitations: Memory subsets had estimated richness that was generally smaller than that of naive subsets.

This clone was counted once. Its antigen is still unknown. Other DNA sequences in this sample translate to the same CDR3. Sequenced sample: naive CD4+ T cells sorted from blood. Subset described: CD45RA+ positively selected. The source of this sequence is a man younger than 35 in good health.

The DNA for the CDR3 is TGCGCCAGCAGCTTGGACAGCAACAATGAGCAGTTCTTC. Its translation: CASSLDSNNEQFF. The gene calls are TRBV5-1 and TRBJ2-1, with D unclear. Between the trimmed V and J ends, which lost 0 bases and 5 bases, there was a span of 6 bases. The CDR3 runs to 13 residues. Germline-derived CDR1 and CDR2 are SGHRS and YFSETQ.